This T cell receptor (beta chain) was recovered during a study of PD-1 blockade in classical Hodgkin lymphoma. A word on this clone: The target antigen is unknown.

Germline V CDR1 and CDR2: SGHTS, YDEGEE. Trimming took off 0 bases at V and 2 bases at J, with 11 bases between the two ends. The CDR3 is made up of 16 amino acids. Each and every patient relapsed after autologous stem cell transplantation, and patients got differing brentuximab vedotin exposure. By magnetic negative selection, CD4+ T cells were purified from thawed PBMCs. Findings of the study overall: Healthy donors reportedly exceeded newly diagnosed patients in baseline TCR diversity. The CD4+ diversity rise by C4D1 was clearest in complete responders. Prior to therapy, complete responders displayed diversity much like that of newly diagnosed patients.

This table comes from immunoSEQ multiplex PCR, and its TCRdb copy is limited to in-frame clones, with some not included. In the table there are about 31,000 clones, around 86% of which are singletons. This sequence was found in a human donor with classical Hodgkin lymphoma. This chain joins TRBV5-8 and TRBJ2-2; D perhaps matches TRBD2 (6 bases). The sequencing used CD4+ T cells from blood, collected at baseline. The CDR3 nucleotides are TGTGCCAGCAGCTTGGAGGGCGGGACCAACACCGGGGAGCTGTTTTTT. Translation: CASSLEGGTNTGELFF.